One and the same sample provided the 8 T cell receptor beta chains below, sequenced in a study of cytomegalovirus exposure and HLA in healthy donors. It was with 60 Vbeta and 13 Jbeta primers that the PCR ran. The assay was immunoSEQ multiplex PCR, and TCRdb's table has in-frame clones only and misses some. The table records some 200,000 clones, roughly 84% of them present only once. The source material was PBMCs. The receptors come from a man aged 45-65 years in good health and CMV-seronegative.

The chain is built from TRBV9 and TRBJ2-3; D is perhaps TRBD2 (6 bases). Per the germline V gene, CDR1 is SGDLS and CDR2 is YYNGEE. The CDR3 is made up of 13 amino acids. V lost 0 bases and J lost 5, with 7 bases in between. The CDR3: CASSVAGEDTQYF. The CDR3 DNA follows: TGTGCCAGCAGCGTAGCGGGAGAAGATACGCAGTATTTT.

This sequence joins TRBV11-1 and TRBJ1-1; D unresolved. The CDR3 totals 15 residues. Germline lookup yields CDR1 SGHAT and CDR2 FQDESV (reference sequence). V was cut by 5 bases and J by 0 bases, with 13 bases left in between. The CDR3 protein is CASSRGHSMNTEAFF. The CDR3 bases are TGTGCCAGCAGCAGAGGGCACAGCATGAACACTGAAGCTTTCTTT.

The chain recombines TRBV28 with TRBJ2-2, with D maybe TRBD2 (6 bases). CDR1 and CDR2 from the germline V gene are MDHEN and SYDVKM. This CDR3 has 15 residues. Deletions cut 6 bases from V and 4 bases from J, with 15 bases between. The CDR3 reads CASRGLVGGTGELFF. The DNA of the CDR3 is TGTGCCAGCAGGGGTCTCGTCGGGGGCACCGGGGAGCTGTTTTTT. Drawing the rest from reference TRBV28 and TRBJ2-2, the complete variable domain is DVKVTQSSRYLVKRTGEKVFLECVQDMDHENMFWYRQDPGLGLRLIYFSYDVKMKEKGDIPEGYSVSREKKERFSLILESASTNQTSMYLCASRGLVGGTGELFFGEGSRLTVL.

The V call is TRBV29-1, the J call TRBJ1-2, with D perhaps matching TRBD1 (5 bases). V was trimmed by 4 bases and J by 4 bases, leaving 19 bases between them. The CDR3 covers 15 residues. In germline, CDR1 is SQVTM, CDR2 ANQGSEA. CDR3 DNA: TGCAGCGTTGGAGAAGGGGCAGGGCCAGGCTATGGCTACACCTTC. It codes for CSVGEGAGPGYGYTF.

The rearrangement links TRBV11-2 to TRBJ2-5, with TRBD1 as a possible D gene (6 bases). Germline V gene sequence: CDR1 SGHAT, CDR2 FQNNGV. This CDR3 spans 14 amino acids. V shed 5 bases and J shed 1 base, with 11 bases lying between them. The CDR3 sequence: CASSIRTVQETQYF. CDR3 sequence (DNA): TGTGCCAGCAGCATACGGACAGTCCAAGAGACCCAGTACTTC.

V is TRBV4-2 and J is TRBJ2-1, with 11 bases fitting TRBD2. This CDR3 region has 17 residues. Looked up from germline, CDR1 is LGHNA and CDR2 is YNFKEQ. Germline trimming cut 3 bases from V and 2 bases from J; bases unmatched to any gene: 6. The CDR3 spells CASSHLSGRAAYNEQFF. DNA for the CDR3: TGTGCCAGCAGCCACCTTAGCGGGAGGGCCGCCTACAATGAGCAGTTCTTC.

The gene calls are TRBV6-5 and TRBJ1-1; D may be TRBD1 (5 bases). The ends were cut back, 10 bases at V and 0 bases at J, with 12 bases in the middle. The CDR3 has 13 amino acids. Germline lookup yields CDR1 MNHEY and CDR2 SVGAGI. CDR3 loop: CAIRRALNTEAFF. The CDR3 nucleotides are TGTGCCATCCGCAGGGCGCTGAACACTGAAGCTTTCTTT.

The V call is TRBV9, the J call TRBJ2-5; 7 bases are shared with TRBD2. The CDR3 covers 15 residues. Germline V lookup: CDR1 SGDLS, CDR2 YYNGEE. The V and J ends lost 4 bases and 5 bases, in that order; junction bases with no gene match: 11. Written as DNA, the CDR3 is TGTGCCAGCAGCTCCCAGCTAGCGGTGGTGGAGACCCAGTACTTC. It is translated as CASSSQLAVVETQYF.